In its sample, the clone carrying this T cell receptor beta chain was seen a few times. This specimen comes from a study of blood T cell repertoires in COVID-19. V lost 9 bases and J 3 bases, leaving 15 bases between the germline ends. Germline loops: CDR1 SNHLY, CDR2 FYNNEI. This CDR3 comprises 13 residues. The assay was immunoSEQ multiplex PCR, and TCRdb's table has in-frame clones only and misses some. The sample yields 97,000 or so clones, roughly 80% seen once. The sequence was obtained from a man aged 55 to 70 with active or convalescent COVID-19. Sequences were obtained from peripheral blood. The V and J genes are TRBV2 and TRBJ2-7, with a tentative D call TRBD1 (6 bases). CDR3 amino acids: CASTDSLYYEQYF. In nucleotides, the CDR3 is TGTGCCAGTACGGACAGCTTATACTACGAGCAGTACTTC.